Listed here are 30 T cell receptor beta chains from one sample, sequenced in a study of cytomegalovirus exposure and HLA in healthy donors (dated by TCRdb to the late 2010s). Library preparation was by the immunoSEQ multiplex PCR assay. For the multiplex PCR, a mixture combining 60 forward primers for TCR Vbeta segments and 13 reverse primers for TCR Jbeta segments was used. Held by TCRdb, this immuneACCESS table contains in-frame sequences only and omits some clones. Under half of the omission traces to an unresolved V gene where checked; the cause of the rest is unknown. This sample comprises about 140,000 clones, over 60% of them detected only once. Of the sample, 1.7% is held by the ten largest clones. The sample taken for sequencing was PBMCs. These receptors were taken from a woman between 25 and 40 years old in good health and CMV-seronegative.

This clone occurred once. V is TRBV11-2 and J is TRBJ1-1; D remains ambiguous. Trimming stripped 4 bases from V and 1 base from J, with 13 bases between. CDR1 is SGHAT and CDR2 is FQNNGV in the germline V gene. This CDR3 spans 15 amino acids. This CDR3 reads CASSSRGERNTEAFF. CDR3 sequence (DNA): TGTGCCAGCAGCTCCCGGGGAGAAAGGAACACTGAAGCTTTCTTT. The full variable domain, with the rest looked up from reference TRBV11-2 and TRBJ1-1, is EAGVAQSPRYKIIEKRQSVAFWCNPISGHATLYWYQQILGQGPKLLIQFQNNGVVDDSQLPKDRFSAERLKGVDSTLKIQPAKLEDSAVYLCASSSRGERNTEAFFGQGTRLTVV.

This chain links TRBV9 with TRBJ1-4; 7 bases align to TRBD1. The CDR3 runs to 15 residues. J was trimmed by 5 bases and V by 3 bases; bases with no gene match: 7. The germline CDR1 and CDR2 sequences are SGDLS and YYNGEE. For the CDR3, the DNA is TGTGCCAGCAGCGCCCCCGGGACAGCGAATGAAAAACTGTTTTTT. Translating gives CASSAPGTANEKLFF.

The sample holds a few counts of this clone. The chain uses TRBV27 and TRBJ1-5; 7 bases agree with TRBD1. Trimming cost V 5 bases and J 2 bases; bases outside gene matches: 9. The CDR3 is 16 residues long. Germline V gene sequence: CDR1 MNHEY, CDR2 SMNVEV (reference sequence). This chain's CDR3 is CASSVYRGPGNQPQHF. In DNA, the CDR3 is TGTGCCAGCAGTGTCTACAGGGGTCCAGGCAATCAGCCCCAGCATTTT.

This clone came up once. J is TRBJ2-7 and V is TRBV30; possible D gene TRBD1, 5 bases. The CDR3 sequence is 12 residues long. The germline CDR1 and CDR2 sequences are GTSNPN and SVGIG (reference sequence). Trimming pared 2 bases from V and 6 bases from J, leaving 11 bases between. The CDR3 region has the DNA TGTGCCTGGAGTCAGGGAAGGGGCGAGCAGTACTTC. Amino acid sequence: CAWSQGRGEQYF. Together with reference TRBV30 and TRBJ2-7, the CDR3 gives the full variable domain: SQTIHQWPATLVQPVGSPLSLECTVEGTSNPNLYWYRQAAGRGLQLLFYSVGIGQISSEVPQNLSASRPQDRQFILSSKKLLLSDSGFYLCAWSQGRGEQYFGPGTRLTVT.

This chain links TRBV6-5 with TRBJ2-3; D remains ambiguous. The ends were cut back, 6 bases at V and 2 bases at J, with 9 bases in the middle. Germline-derived CDR1 and CDR2 are MNHEY and SVGAGI. The CDR3 covers 13 residues. In nucleotides, the CDR3 is TGTGCCAGCAGGTCGACTGTCACAGATACGCAGTATTTT. This encodes CASRSTVTDTQYF.

This clone came up a few times. The chain employs TRBV5-1 and TRBJ2-3; 13 bases agree with TRBD2. The CDR3 totals 16 residues. V trimming: 4 bases; J trimming: 2 bases; junction bases outside the gene matches: 4. Germline-derived CDR1 and CDR2 are SGHRS and YFSETQ. The CDR3 nucleotides are TGCGCCAGCAGCGATGGGACTAGCGGGGTCACAGATACGCAGTATTTT. Translating gives CASSDGTSGVTDTQYF.

This chain links TRBV2 with TRBJ2-4; 7 bases match TRBD2. Trimming took 6 bases from V and 13 from J; bases not matched to a gene: 12. Per the germline V gene, CDR1 is SNHLY and CDR2 is FYNNEI. The CDR3 is 13 residues long. CDR3 amino acids: CASRGGAVNTQYF. The CDR3, as DNA: TGTGCCAGCAGGGGAGGGGCCGTCAACACCCAGTACTTC.

This chain uses TRBV6-1 with TRBJ2-7; possibly TRBD1 for D (6 bases). The ends were cut back, 4 bases at V and 2 bases at J, with 12 bases in the middle. This CDR3 spans 14 amino acids. Germline V gene data show CDR1 as MNHNS and CDR2 as SASEGT. The CDR3 is CASSGQAGPYEQYF. CDR3 nucleotides: TGTGCCAGCAGTGGACAGGCAGGACCCTACGAGCAGTACTTC.

The chain uses TRBV5-1 and TRBJ2-1; 14 nucleotides align to TRBD2. Germline V gene lookup returns CDR1 SGHRS and CDR2 YFSETQ. The trim removed 2 bases at V and 3 bases at J, leaving 1 base unmatched. This CDR3 spans 16 amino acids. CDR3 nucleotides: TGCGCCAGCAGCTTCGGGACTAGCGGGGGCTACAATGAGCAGTTCTTC. Its protein product is CASSFGTSGGYNEQFF.

V usage is TRBV11-1 and J usage is TRBJ1-1; D may be TRBD1 (6 bases). With 1 base removed from V and 7 bases from J, the gap between germline ends came to 16 bases. CDR1 and CDR2 from the germline V gene are SGHAT and FQDESV (reference sequence). The CDR3 is 15 amino acids. CDR3 sequence (DNA): TGTGCCAGCAGCTTAGGTGGAGGCAGGGGCCTTGAAGCTTTCTTT. Protein product: CASSLGGGRGLEAFF.

The gene calls are TRBV7-9 and TRBJ2-7; 7 bases are a match to TRBD1. The CDR3 has 14 amino acids. Germline lookup yields CDR1 SEHNR and CDR2 FQNEAQ (reference sequence). J lost 5 bases, V lost 5 bases, and 9 bases had no gene match. The CDR3 region is CASSPRTGGHEQYF. The CDR3, as DNA: TGTGCCAGCAGCCCTCGGACAGGAGGCCACGAGCAGTACTTC.

This clone occurred once. The CDR3 region is CASSQDPPRGSFYEQYF. The DNA of the CDR3 is TGCGCCAGCAGCCAAGATCCCCCCAGAGGCAGCTTCTACGAGCAGTACTTC. The chain uses TRBV4-3 and TRBJ2-7; no clear D. There are 17 residues in the CDR3. Trimming pared 0 bases from V and 3 bases from J, leaving 18 bases between. Germline V gene sequence: CDR1 LGHNA, CDR2 YSLEER.

The chain recombines TRBV6-1 with TRBJ1-4; D is undetermined. V lost 7 bases to trimming and J lost 7 bases, with 19 bases between them. Germline V gene lookup returns CDR1 MNHNS and CDR2 SASEGT. The CDR3 length is 15 residues. The CDR3 nucleotides are TGTGCCAGCACCTCTCGCATGGCCCGGGGTGAAAAACTGTTTTTT. Protein sequence: CASTSRMARGEKLFF.

The chain combines TRBV6-5 with TRBJ2-1; 8 nucleotides agree with TRBD2. Looked up from germline, CDR1 is MNHEY and CDR2 is SVGAGI. J gave up 9 bases and V 0 bases, and 10 bases lay outside the gene matches. The CDR3 contains 16 residues. The CDR3: CASSYSSSGAGGEQFF. The CDR3 DNA follows: TGTGCCAGCAGTTACTCGAGTAGCGGGGCTGGGGGTGAGCAGTTCTTC.

The chain links TRBV10-3 to TRBJ1-5; tentative D call: TRBD1 (5 bases). Germline-derived CDR1 and CDR2 are ENHRY and SYGVKD. The CDR3 contains 14 residues. The V and J ends lost 10 bases and 5 bases respectively, with 18 bases between them. As DNA, the CDR3 is TGTGCCACATCAGGTAGGGGAAGCGATCAGCCCCAGCATTTT. Amino acid sequence: CATSGRGSDQPQHF.

The chain combines TRBV27 with TRBJ2-7; the match to TRBD1 covers 9 bases. This CDR3 is 14 amino acids long. Germline V gene lookup returns CDR1 MNHEY and CDR2 SMNVEV (reference sequence). V lost 10 bases and J lost 3; bases outside the gene matches: 10. CDR3 in DNA: TGTGCCACCCGCCCCGGACAGGGGCTCTACGAGCAGTACTTC. It encodes CATRPGQGLYEQYF.

This chain connects TRBV29-1 to TRBJ2-7; D is undetermined. Trimming pared 1 base from V and 4 bases from J, leaving 5 bases between. Per germline, CDR1 SQVTM and CDR2 ANQGSEA. This CDR3 region has 11 residues. This CDR3 is CSVEGEYEQYF. DNA for the CDR3: TGCAGCGTTGAAGGAGAATACGAGCAGTACTTC.

V gene TRBV10-3 combines with J gene TRBJ2-2; D is unclear. The germline CDR1 and CDR2 sequences are ENHRY and SYGVKD. The length of the CDR3 is 13 residues. The germline V and J ends were trimmed by 3 bases and 0 bases, with 2 bases remaining between them. This CDR3 is CAISDSNTGELFF. The CDR3 nucleotides read TGTGCCATCAGTGACTCGAACACCGGGGAGCTGTTTTTT.

The rearrangement joins TRBV19 to TRBJ1-5; D ambiguous. V lost 7 bases, J lost 6 bases, and 16 bases lay in between. The CDR3 consists of 14 residues. Germline V gene sequence: CDR1 LNHDA, CDR2 SQIVND (reference sequence). The CDR3 sequence is CASTDRVYGQPQHF. Here the CDR3 DNA reads TGTGCCAGTACCGATCGGGTGTACGGTCAGCCCCAGCATTTT.

The gene calls are TRBV5-8 and TRBJ1-2, with 8 bases lining up with TRBD1. In germline, CDR1 is SGHTS, CDR2 YDEGEE. The J segment lost 3 bases and the V segment lost 4 bases, leaving 5 bases of the junction unmatched. The CDR3 consists of 14 residues. The CDR3 DNA reads TGTGCCAGCAGCGCCGGACAGGGTTACTATGGCTACACCTTC. It encodes CASSAGQGYYGYTF.

The genes are TRBV7-2 and TRBJ1-2; no reliable D call. The CDR3 is 15 residues long. CDR1 and CDR2 from the germline V gene are SGHTA and FQGNSA. V was clipped by 4 bases and J by 6 bases, with 18 bases between them. The DNA for the CDR3 is TGTGCCAGCAGCTCCTACCTGTCGGGAAGAGATGGCTACACCTTC. This encodes CASSSYLSGRDGYTF. Based on the CDR3 plus reference TRBV7-2 and TRBJ1-2, the full variable domain is GAGVSQSPSNKVTEKGKDVELRCDPISGHTALYWYRQSLGQGLEFLIYFQGNSAPDKSGLPSDRFSAERTGGSVSTLTIQRTQQEDSAVYLCASSSYLSGRDGYTFGSGTRLTVV.

This clone appeared once. The chain carries TRBV5-4 and TRBJ2-7, with 10 bases matching TRBD1. The CDR3 has 15 amino acids. V was clipped by 3 bases and J by 4 bases; unmatched bases: 7. CDR1 SGHNT and CDR2 YYREEE come from the germline V gene (reference sequence). The CDR3 is CASSSPGTGVYEQYF. CDR3 nucleotides: TGTGCCAGCAGCTCGCCCGGGACAGGGGTTTACGAGCAGTACTTC.

The chain uses TRBV6-5 and TRBJ1-2; maybe TRBD1 (6 bases). Germline CDR1 and CDR2: MNHEY and SVGAGI. Deletions cut 2 bases from V and 8 bases from J, with 18 bases between. The CDR3 contains 15 residues. The CDR3 nucleotides are TGTGCCAGCAGTTACACGGGGGGCTACTCGGTAGGCTACACCTTC. Translated, it gives CASSYTGGYSVGYTF.

The chain employs TRBV30 and TRBJ1-6, with D maybe TRBD1 (6 bases). The germline gives CDR1 GTSNPN, CDR2 SVGIG (reference sequence). The V and J ends lost 2 bases and 8 bases respectively, with 16 bases between them. The CDR3 length is 15 residues. The CDR3 spells CAWSTGIWGHSPLHF. CDR3 DNA sequence: TGTGCCTGGAGTACAGGGATTTGGGGGCATTCACCCCTCCACTTT.

The chain carries TRBV7-9 and TRBJ1-5; TRBD1 matches 7 bases. CDR3 length: 14 residues. Germline values: CDR1 SEHNR, CDR2 FQNEAQ (reference sequence). The V and J ends lost 6 bases and 1 base, in that order; junction bases with no gene match: 3. In nucleotides, the CDR3 is TGTGCCAGCAGTTCGGGACAGAGCAATCAGCCCCAGCATTTT. It translates to CASSSGQSNQPQHF.

This clone was counted a few times. The genes are TRBV7-9 and TRBJ2-5, with a possible D match to TRBD2 (5 bases). The length of the CDR3 is 14 residues. Germline V gene lookup returns CDR1 SEHNR and CDR2 FQNEAQ (reference sequence). V was clipped by 5 bases and J by 5 bases, with 15 bases between them. This CDR3 reads CASSLLPGKETQYF. The CDR3, as DNA: TGTGCCAGCAGCCTCCTCCCGGGGAAGGAGACCCAGTACTTC.

J is TRBJ2-7 and V is TRBV4-1; 9 positions agree with TRBD2. V gave up 4 bases and J gave up 3 bases; unmatched junction bases: 7. Germline CDR1 and CDR2: MGHRA and YSYEKL. This CDR3 region has 15 residues. DNA of the CDR3: TGCGCCAGCAGCCGGGAGCGGGGGGCGAACTACGAGCAGTACTTC. Protein sequence: CASSRERGANYEQYF.

V and J are TRBV6-5 and TRBJ1-2; D gene ambiguous. The CDR3 extends over 12 amino acids. V was shortened by 6 bases and J by 4 bases, with 9 bases between the two germline ends. Germline lookup yields CDR1 MNHEY and CDR2 SVGAGI. The chain's CDR3 is CASRTEIYGYTF. In nucleotides, the CDR3 is TGTGCCAGCAGAACAGAGATCTATGGCTACACCTTC.

The V and J genes are TRBV5-1 and TRBJ2-7; TRBD1 matches at 10 bases. V lost 3 bases and J lost 4; bases outside the gene matches: 10. The germline gives CDR1 SGHRS, CDR2 YFSETQ. The CDR3 has 16 residues. The chain's CDR3 is CASSSGQGTASYEQYF. CDR3 in DNA: TGCGCCAGCAGCTCGGGACAGGGGACCGCGTCGTACGAGCAGTACTTC.

The rearrangement joins TRBV19 to TRBJ1-5; D unresolved. The germline V and J ends were trimmed by 3 bases and 3 bases, with 12 bases remaining between them. Germline V CDR1 and CDR2: LNHDA, SQIVND (reference sequence). This CDR3 is 15 amino acids long. CDR3: CASSIEGRLNQPQHF. The CDR3 nucleotides are TGTGCCAGTAGTATTGAAGGGAGGCTCAATCAGCCCCAGCATTTT.